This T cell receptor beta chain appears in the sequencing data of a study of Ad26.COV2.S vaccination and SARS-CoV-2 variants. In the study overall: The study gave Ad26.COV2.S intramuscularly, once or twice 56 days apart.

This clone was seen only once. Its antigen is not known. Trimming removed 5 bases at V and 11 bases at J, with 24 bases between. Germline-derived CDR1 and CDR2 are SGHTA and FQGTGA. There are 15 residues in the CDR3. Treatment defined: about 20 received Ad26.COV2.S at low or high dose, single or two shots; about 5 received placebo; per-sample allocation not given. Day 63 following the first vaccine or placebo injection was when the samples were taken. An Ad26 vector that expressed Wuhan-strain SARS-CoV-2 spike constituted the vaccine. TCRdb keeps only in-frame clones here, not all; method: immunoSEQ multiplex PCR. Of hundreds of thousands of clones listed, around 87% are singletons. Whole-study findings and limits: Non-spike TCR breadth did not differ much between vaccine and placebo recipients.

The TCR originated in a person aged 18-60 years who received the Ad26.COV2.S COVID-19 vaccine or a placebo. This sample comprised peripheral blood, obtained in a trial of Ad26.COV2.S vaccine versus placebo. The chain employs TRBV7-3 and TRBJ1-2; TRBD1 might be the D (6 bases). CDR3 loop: CASSPNAGQTPPYTF. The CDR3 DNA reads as TGTGCCAGCAGCCCTAACGCCGGACAGACCCCTCCGTACACCTTC. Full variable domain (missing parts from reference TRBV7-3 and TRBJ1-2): GAGVSQTPSNKVTEKGKYVELRCDPISGHTALYWYRQSLGQGPEFLIYFQGTGAADDSGLPNDRFFAVRPEGSVSTLKIQRTERGDSAVYLCASSPNAGQTPPYTFGSGTRLTVV.